A selection of T cell receptor beta chains follows, all from one sample in a study of blood T cell repertoires in COVID-19. Measured with immunoSEQ multiplex PCR; TCRdb has only the in-frame clones, and not every one. Among 250,000 to 300,000 clones, around 87% were seen once, and the ten largest hold roughly 2%. Sequencing input: peripheral blood. These receptors were collected from a woman between 45 and 65 years old who had recovered from COVID-19. CDR3s include the opening cysteine and the closing phenylalanine or tryptophan. A D gene is named only where the DNA matches it firmly. Size values are once, few and many counts, or a class for expanded clones, and some rows have none.

clone_size: NA; v_call: TRBV7-8; d_call: TRBD2; j_call: TRBJ2-4; cdr3_nt: TGTGCCAGCAGCTCCTTCCCCGGACTAGCGGGAGTGGGGGGGGCAAACATTCAGTACTTC; cdr3_aa: CASSSFPGLAGVGGANIQYF
clone_size: NA; v_call: TRBV15; d_call: NA; j_call: TRBJ2-3; cdr3_nt: TGTGCCACCAGCAGAGATCGGGAGGATACGCAGTATTTT; cdr3_aa: CATSRDREDTQYF
clone_size: NA; v_call: TRBV9; d_call: NA; j_call: TRBJ1-2; cdr3_nt: TGTGCCAGTTCTCAGGGGCCGCCCATGGGGGGCTACACCTTC; cdr3_aa: CASSQGPPMGGYTF
clone_size: once; v_call: TRBV29-1; d_call: NA; j_call: TRBJ2-7; cdr3_nt: TGCAGCGTTGGAGACTTTTCCTACGAGCAGTACTTC; cdr3_aa: CSVGDFSYEQYF
clone_size: NA; v_call: TRBV18; d_call: TRBD1; j_call: TRBJ1-6; cdr3_nt: TGTGCCAGCTCTCCCTTGGACAGGGCGTCAGGCTCCTATAATTCACCCCTCCACTTT; cdr3_aa: CASSPLDRASGSYNSPLHF
clone_size: NA; v_call: TRBV6-5; d_call: NA; j_call: TRBJ1-2; cdr3_nt: TGTGCCAGCAGTCGAACTCAGGGGATCGGCTATGGCTACACCTTC; cdr3_aa: CASSRTQGIGYGYTF
clone_size: NA; v_call: TRBV5-4; d_call: NA; j_call: TRBJ1-2; cdr3_nt: TGTGCCAGCAGCTTGGGTGCGATTGACTATGGCTACACCTTC; cdr3_aa: CASSLGAIDYGYTF
clone_size: NA; v_call: TRBV2; d_call: TRBD1; j_call: TRBJ1-2; cdr3_nt: TGTGCCAGCACCCGACAGGGGGCCACTTCCGGTGGCTACACCTTC; cdr3_aa: CASTRQGATSGGYTF
clone_size: NA; v_call: TRBV28; d_call: TRBD1; j_call: TRBJ1-1; cdr3_nt: TGTGCCAGCAGTTTAATCGGGCAGGGGGCAAGGACTGAAGCTTTCTTT; cdr3_aa: CASSLIGQGARTEAFF
clone_size: NA; v_call: TRBV28; d_call: NA; j_call: TRBJ2-6; cdr3_nt: TGTGCCAGCAGTCTCCTGTGGGGGAGGACAGGTAACTCTGGGGCCAACGTCCTGACTTTC; cdr3_aa: CASSLLWGRTGNSGANVLTF
clone_size: NA; v_call: TRBV4-3; d_call: TRBD2; j_call: TRBJ2-7; cdr3_nt: TGCGCCAGCAGCCAACGGCTAGCGGGAGCCTCTATCTCCTACGAGCAGTACTTC; cdr3_aa: CASSQRLAGASISYEQYF
clone_size: NA; v_call: TRBV7-2; d_call: TRBD1; j_call: TRBJ1-1; cdr3_nt: TGTGCCAGCAGCTTTCGACAGGGAAAAGCTTTCTTT; cdr3_aa: CASSFRQGKAFF
clone_size: NA; v_call: TRBV6-5; d_call: NA; j_call: TRBJ1-3; cdr3_nt: TGTGCCAGCAGTCCACAGGGCTCTGGAAACACCATATATTTT; cdr3_aa: CASSPQGSGNTIYF
clone_size: once; v_call: TRBV28; d_call: NA; j_call: TRBJ1-2; cdr3_nt: TGTGCCAGCAGTTTCCCCCTTGAGTGGAGGGAGAATGGCTACACCTTC; cdr3_aa: CASSFPLEWRENGYTF
clone_size: NA; v_call: TRBV7-2; d_call: NA; j_call: TRBJ1-2; cdr3_nt: TGTGCCAGCAGCTTATGGCCCAGGCAGACACCTAACTATGGCTACACCTTC; cdr3_aa: CASSLWPRQTPNYGYTF
clone_size: NA; v_call: TRBV6-5; d_call: TRBD1; j_call: TRBJ2-5; cdr3_nt: TGTGCCAGCATCCCCGGGACAGGCGAAGAGACCCAGTACTTC; cdr3_aa: CASIPGTGEETQYF
clone_size: NA; v_call: TRBV28; d_call: TRBD2; j_call: TRBJ2-3; cdr3_nt: TGTGCCAGCAGTTTGTTTTTGCGGGAGGGCCCGGATACGCAGTATTTT; cdr3_aa: CASSLFLREGPDTQYF
clone_size: NA; v_call: TRBV6-5; d_call: NA; j_call: TRBJ2-7; cdr3_nt: TGTGCCAGCACTCCTGGCAGTTTCTCCTACGAGCAGTACTTC; cdr3_aa: CASTPGSFSYEQYF
clone_size: NA; v_call: TRBV7-9; d_call: TRBD1; j_call: TRBJ2-3; cdr3_nt: TGTGCCAGCCGGGACAGGGCTGGAGATACGCAGTATTTT; cdr3_aa: CASRDRAGDTQYF
clone_size: NA; v_call: TRBV5-6; d_call: TRBD2; j_call: TRBJ2-7; cdr3_nt: TGTGCCAGCAGCTTGACGGCGGGACTACCCTACGAGCAGTACTTC; cdr3_aa: CASSLTAGLPYEQYF
clone_size: NA; v_call: TRBV19; d_call: NA; j_call: TRBJ2-1; cdr3_nt: TGTGCCAGTAGGCTACAGGGGAGGACCCTCGATGAGCAGTTCTTC; cdr3_aa: CASRLQGRTLDEQFF
clone_size: NA; v_call: TRBV28; d_call: NA; j_call: TRBJ1-2; cdr3_nt: TGTGCCAGCAAAATTCCGGGGGACTATGGCTACACCTTC; cdr3_aa: CASKIPGDYGYTF